The rows below give T cell receptor beta chains drawn from one sample of a study of PD-1 blockade in classical Hodgkin lymphoma. Profiled with immunoSEQ multiplex PCR; TCRdb holds only in-frame clones, not every one. Seen here are some 32,000 clones, roughly 80% observed once, and the top ten hold approximately 35%. The sequencing used peripheral blood mononuclear cells (PBMCs), collected at baseline. The receptor set was obtained from a human donor with classical Hodgkin lymphoma. Each CDR3 is given with its conserved first and last residue. The order of the fields is clone size, D gene, V gene, J gene, CDR3 protein, CDR3 DNA. The D gene is left open where the match is weak. The size of a clone is reported for some rows only, either as once, few or many, or as a class for expanded clones.

medium-sized,NA,TRBV15,TRBJ2-3,CATSTPYGTDTQYF,TGTGCCACCAGCACCCCATACGGCACAGATACGCAGTATTTT
NA,TRBD2,TRBV7-3,TRBJ2-2,CASSSGGLGTNTGELFF,TGTGCCAGCAGTAGCGGGGGGCTCGGAACGAACACCGGGGAGCTGTTTTTT
NA,NA,TRBV5-1,TRBJ2-5,CASSIGQLQETQYF,TGCGCCAGCAGCATTGGACAGTTACAAGAGACCCAGTACTTC
NA,NA,TRBV11-1,TRBJ2-1,CASSLDSYNEQFF,TGTGCCAGCAGCCTGGACAGCTACAATGAGCAGTTCTTC
once,NA,TRBV5-1,TRBJ2-2,CASSFVGSGELFF,TGCGCCAGCAGCTTCGTAGGATCCGGGGAGCTGTTTTTT
NA,NA,TRBV7-2,TRBJ2-7,CASSPEGGPYEQYF,TGTGCCAGCAGCCCCGAGGGCGGCCCCTACGAGCAGTACTTC
few,NA,TRBV18,TRBJ2-7,CASSPLGRYYYEQYF,TGTGCCAGCTCACCATTAGGACGCTATTACTACGAGCAGTACTTC
NA,NA,TRBV11-1,TRBJ2-2,CASSLEGARGGELFF,TGTGCCAGCAGCTTAGAGGGTGCTAGAGGCGGGGAGCTGTTTTTT
NA,NA,TRBV7-2,TRBJ1-1,CASSSGPNTEAFF,TGTGCCAGCAGCTCGGGACCGAACACTGAAGCTTTCTTT
few,NA,TRBV27,TRBJ1-1,CASSLFFGGRTEAFF,TGTGCCAGCAGTTTATTTTTTGGGGGTCGCACTGAAGCTTTCTTT
NA,TRBD1,TRBV19,TRBJ2-5,CASSWGQQETQYF,TGTGCCAGTAGCTGGGGACAGCAAGAGACCCAGTACTTC
once,NA,TRBV4-2,TRBJ2-1,CASDRGEYSYNEQFF,TGTGCCAGCGATCGGGGCGAGTACTCCTACAATGAGCAGTTCTTC
once,TRBD1,TRBV4-2,TRBJ2-1,CASSQARDRANNEQFF,TGTGCCAGCAGCCAAGCCCGGGACAGGGCCAACAATGAGCAGTTCTTC
NA,NA,TRBV4-3,TRBJ2-3,CASSQGTGYSTDTQYF,TGCGCCAGCAGCCAAGGCACAGGGTATAGCACAGATACGCAGTATTTT
NA,NA,TRBV29-1,TRBJ1-1,CSVVSGYMNTEAFF,TGCAGCGTTGTATCAGGGTACATGAACACTGAAGCTTTCTTT
NA,TRBD2,TRBV7-6,TRBJ2-1,CASSLALRGGYNEQFF,TGTGCCAGCAGCTTAGCTCTGCGGGGGGGCTACAATGAGCAGTTCTTC
NA,TRBD1,TRBV6-5,TRBJ1-4,CASSPGTGREGKLFF,TGTGCCAGCAGTCCCGGGACAGGGCGTGAGGGAAAACTGTTTTTT
few,NA,TRBV27,TRBJ1-1,CASSSPGLMGTEAFF,TGTGCCAGCAGTTCACCGGGGCTAATGGGGACTGAAGCTTTCTTT
NA,TRBD1,TRBV27,TRBJ2-7,CACYRDRGLSEQYF,TGTGCCTGTTACCGGGACAGGGGGCTGAGCGAGCAGTACTTC
NA,NA,TRBV6-6,TRBJ2-5,CASSQGGQETQYF,TGTGCCAGCAGTCAGGGGGGACAAGAGACCCAGTACTTC
NA,NA,TRBV5-5,TRBJ2-7,CASSSGDLLSYEQYF,TGTGCCAGCAGCTCGGGGGATCTTCTATCCTACGAGCAGTACTTC
NA,NA,TRBV7-9,TRBJ1-5,CASSLAGVSNQPQHF,TGTGCCAGCAGCTTAGCCGGGGTGAGCAATCAGCCCCAGCATTTT
NA,TRBD1,TRBV5-1,TRBJ2-2,CASSVTGVYTGELFF,TGCGCCAGCAGCGTAACAGGGGTCTACACCGGGGAGCTGTTTTTT
NA,TRBD1,TRBV6-5,TRBJ1-1,CASSYRGRTEAFF,TGTGCCAGCAGTTACAGGGGGCGCACTGAAGCTTTCTTT
NA,NA,TRBV7-2,TRBJ1-1,CASSFRGAMNTEAFF,TGTGCCAGCAGCTTCCGCGGGGCCATGAACACTGAAGCTTTCTTT
NA,TRBD2,TRBV18,TRBJ2-3,CASSPPSGGGTDTQYF,TGTGCCAGCTCACCACCTAGCGGGGGGGGCACAGATACGCAGTATTTT
NA,NA,TRBV7-9,TRBJ1-2,CASSLGEWAENYGYTF,TGTGCCAGCAGCTTAGGGGAGTGGGCAGAAAACTATGGCTACACCTTC
once,NA,TRBV6-6,TRBJ2-2,CASSQGGAGELFF,TGTGCCAGCAGCCAGGGTGGGGCCGGGGAGCTGTTTTTT
NA,TRBD1,TRBV7-2,TRBJ2-5,CASSPQGALETQYF,TGTGCCAGCAGCCCACAGGGGGCGTTGGAGACCCAGTACTTC
NA,NA,TRBV10-3,TRBJ2-5,CAISDPPEGQETQYF,TGTGCCATCAGTGACCCCCCCGAGGGCCAAGAGACCCAGTACTTC
NA,TRBD1,TRBV5-1,TRBJ2-1,CATKTGQGNEQFF,TGCGCCACCAAGACCGGACAGGGAAATGAGCAGTTCTTC
NA,NA,TRBV11-3,TRBJ1-3,CASSLVGGSGNTIYF,TGTGCCAGCAGCTTAGTAGGGGGATCTGGAAACACCATATATTTT
NA,TRBD1,TRBV2,TRBJ1-2,CASRLIRTGADGYTF,TGTGCCAGCAGATTAATAAGGACAGGGGCGGATGGCTACACCTTC
NA,NA,TRBV20-1,TRBJ2-3,CSASREDTQYF,TGCAGTGCGAGCCGGGAAGATACGCAGTATTTT
NA,TRBD1,TRBV30,TRBJ1-4,CAWSHRGATNEKLFF,TGTGCCTGGAGCCACAGGGGGGCAACTAATGAAAAACTGTTTTTT
NA,TRBD1,TRBV6-5,TRBJ2-7,CASSTGQPEQYF,TGTGCCAGCAGTACGGGACAGCCCGAGCAGTACTTC
NA,TRBD1,TRBV7-3,TRBJ1-5,CASSEGTGRNQPQHF,TGTGCCAGCAGCGAGGGGACAGGCCGTAATCAGCCCCAGCATTTT
NA,NA,TRBV7-9,TRBJ1-2,CASASTNYGYTF,TGTGCCAGCGCTAGTACTAACTATGGCTACACCTTC
few,NA,TRBV30,TRBJ1-5,CAWSADSNQPQHF,TGTGCCTGGAGTGCAGACAGCAATCAGCCCCAGCATTTT
NA,TRBD1,TRBV2,TRBJ2-2,CASRMTGSTGELFF,TGTGCCAGCAGAATGACAGGGAGCACCGGGGAGCTGTTTTTT
NA,NA,TRBV25-1,TRBJ1-6,CASSGLQGYNSPLHF,TGTGCCAGCAGTGGACTACAGGGCTATAATTCACCCCTCCACTTT
NA,TRBD1,TRBV5-6,TRBJ1-3,CASSLVQGSGGNTIYF,TGTGCCAGCAGCTTGGTACAGGGGAGCGGCGGAAACACCATATATTTT
NA,NA,TRBV5-1,TRBJ2-7,CASSSGLNEQYF,TGCGCCAGCAGCTCCGGACTAAACGAGCAGTACTTC
NA,TRBD1,TRBV7-9,TRBJ2-7,CASSTQGYEQYF,TGTGCCAGCAGCACACAGGGGTACGAGCAGTACTTC
once,NA,TRBV29-1,TRBJ2-3,CSARQADTQYF,TGCAGCGCGCGACAGGCTGATACGCAGTATTTT
NA,TRBD2,TRBV19,TRBJ2-3,CASSMSGGGTDTQYF,TGTGCCAGTAGTATGAGCGGGGGTGGCACAGATACGCAGTATTTT
NA,NA,TRBV7-7,TRBJ2-5,CASSLLGVDGETQYF,TGTGCCAGCAGCTTACTAGGGGTAGATGGGGAGACCCAGTACTTC
NA,TRBD1,TRBV6-6,TRBJ2-7,CASSRRDRQGYEQYF,TGTGCCAGCAGTAGAAGGGACAGACAAGGCTACGAGCAGTACTTC
NA,TRBD2,TRBV5-1,TRBJ2-7,CASSSSGTSPNEQYF,TGCGCCAGCAGCTCATCCGGGACTAGCCCCAACGAGCAGTACTTC
NA,TRBD2,TRBV6-6,TRBJ2-3,CASSGGLAGSTDTQYF,TGTGCCAGCAGTGGGGGACTAGCGGGGAGTACAGATACGCAGTATTTT
NA,NA,TRBV6-5,TRBJ1-2,CASSSTGYSDGYTF,TGTGCCAGCAGTTCCACAGGGTATTCGGATGGCTACACCTTC
NA,NA,TRBV27,TRBJ2-1,CASTLTQGSYNEQFF,TGTGCCAGCACCCTTACCCAGGGATCCTACAATGAGCAGTTCTTC
NA,NA,TRBV2,TRBJ2-7,CASSAWGPQSYEQYF,TGTGCCAGCAGTGCTTGGGGTCCACAAAGTTACGAGCAGTACTTC